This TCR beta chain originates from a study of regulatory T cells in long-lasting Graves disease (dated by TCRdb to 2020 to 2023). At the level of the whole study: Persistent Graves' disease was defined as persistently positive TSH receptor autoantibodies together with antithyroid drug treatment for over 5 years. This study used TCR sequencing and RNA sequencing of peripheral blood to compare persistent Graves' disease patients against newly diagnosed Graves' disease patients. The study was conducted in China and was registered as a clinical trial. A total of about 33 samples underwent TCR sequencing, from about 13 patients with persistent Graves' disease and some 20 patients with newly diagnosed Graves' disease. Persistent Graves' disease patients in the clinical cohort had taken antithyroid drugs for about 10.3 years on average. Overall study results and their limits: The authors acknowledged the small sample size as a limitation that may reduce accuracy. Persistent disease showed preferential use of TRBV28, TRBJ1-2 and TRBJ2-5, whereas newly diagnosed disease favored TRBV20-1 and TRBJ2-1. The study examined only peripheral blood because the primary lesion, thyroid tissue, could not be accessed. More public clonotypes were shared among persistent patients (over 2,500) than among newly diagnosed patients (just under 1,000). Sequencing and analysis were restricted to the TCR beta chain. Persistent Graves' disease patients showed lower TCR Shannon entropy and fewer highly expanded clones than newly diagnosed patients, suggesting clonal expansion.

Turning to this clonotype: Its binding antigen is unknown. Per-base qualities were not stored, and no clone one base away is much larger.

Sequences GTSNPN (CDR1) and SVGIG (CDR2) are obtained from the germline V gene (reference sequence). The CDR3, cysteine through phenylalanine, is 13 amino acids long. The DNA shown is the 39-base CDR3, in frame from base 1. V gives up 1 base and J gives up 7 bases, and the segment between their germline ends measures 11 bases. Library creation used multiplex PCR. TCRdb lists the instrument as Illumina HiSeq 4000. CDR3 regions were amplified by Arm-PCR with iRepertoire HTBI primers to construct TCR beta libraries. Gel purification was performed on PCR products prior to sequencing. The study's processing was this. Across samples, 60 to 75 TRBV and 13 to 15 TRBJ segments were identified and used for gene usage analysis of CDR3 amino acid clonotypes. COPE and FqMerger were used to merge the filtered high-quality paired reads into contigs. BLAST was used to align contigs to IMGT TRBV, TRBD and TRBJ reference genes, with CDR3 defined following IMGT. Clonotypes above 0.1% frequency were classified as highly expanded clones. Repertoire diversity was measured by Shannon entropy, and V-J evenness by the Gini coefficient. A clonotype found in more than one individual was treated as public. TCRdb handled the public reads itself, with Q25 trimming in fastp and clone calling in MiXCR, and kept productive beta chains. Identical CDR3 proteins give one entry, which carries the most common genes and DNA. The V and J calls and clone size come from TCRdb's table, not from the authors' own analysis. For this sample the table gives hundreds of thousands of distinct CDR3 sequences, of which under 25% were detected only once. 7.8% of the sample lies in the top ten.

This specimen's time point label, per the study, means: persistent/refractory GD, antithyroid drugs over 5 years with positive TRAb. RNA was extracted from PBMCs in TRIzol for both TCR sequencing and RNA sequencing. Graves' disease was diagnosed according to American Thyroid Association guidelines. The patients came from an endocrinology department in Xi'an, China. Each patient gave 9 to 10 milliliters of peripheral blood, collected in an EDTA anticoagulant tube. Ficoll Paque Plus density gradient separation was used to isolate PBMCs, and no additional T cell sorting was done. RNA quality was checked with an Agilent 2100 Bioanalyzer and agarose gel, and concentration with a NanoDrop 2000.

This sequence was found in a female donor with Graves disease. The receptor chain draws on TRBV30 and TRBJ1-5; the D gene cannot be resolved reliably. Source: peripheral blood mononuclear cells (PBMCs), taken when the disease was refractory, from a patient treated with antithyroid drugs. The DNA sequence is TGTGCCTGGAGTGAGGGAAATTTGCAGCCCCAGCATTTT. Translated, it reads CAWSEGNLQPQHF.